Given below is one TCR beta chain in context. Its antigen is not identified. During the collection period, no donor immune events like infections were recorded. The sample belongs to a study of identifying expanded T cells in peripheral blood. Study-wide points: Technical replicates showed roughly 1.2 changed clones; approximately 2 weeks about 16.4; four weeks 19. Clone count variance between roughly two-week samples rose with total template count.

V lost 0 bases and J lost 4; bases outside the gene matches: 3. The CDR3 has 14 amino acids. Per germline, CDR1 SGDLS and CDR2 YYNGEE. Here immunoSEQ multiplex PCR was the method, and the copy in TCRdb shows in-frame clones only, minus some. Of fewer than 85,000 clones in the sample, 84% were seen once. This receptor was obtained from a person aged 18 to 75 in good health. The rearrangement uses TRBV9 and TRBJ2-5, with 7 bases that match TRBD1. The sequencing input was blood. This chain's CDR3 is CASSVVGGGETQYF. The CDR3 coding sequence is TGTGCCAGCAGCGTAGTAGGGGGCGGAGAGACCCAGTACTTC.